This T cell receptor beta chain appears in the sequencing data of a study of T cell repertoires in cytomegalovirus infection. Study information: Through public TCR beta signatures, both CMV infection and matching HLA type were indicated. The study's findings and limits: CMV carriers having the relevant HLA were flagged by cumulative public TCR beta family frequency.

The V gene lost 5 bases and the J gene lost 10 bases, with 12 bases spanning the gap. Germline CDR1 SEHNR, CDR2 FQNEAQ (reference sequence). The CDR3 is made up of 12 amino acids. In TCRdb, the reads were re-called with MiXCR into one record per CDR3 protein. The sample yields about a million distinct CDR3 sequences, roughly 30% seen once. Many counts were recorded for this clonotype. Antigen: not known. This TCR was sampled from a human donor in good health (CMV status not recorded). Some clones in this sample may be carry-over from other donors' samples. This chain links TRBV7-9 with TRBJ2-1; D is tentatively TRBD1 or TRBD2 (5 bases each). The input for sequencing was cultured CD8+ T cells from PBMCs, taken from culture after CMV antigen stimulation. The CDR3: CASSPSWGEQFF. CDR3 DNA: TGTGCCAGCAGCCCTAGTTGGGGGGAGCAGTTCTTC.